Reported below is one T cell receptor beta chain. Its antigen is undetermined. The sample comes from a study of early T cells in non-severe SARS-CoV-2 infection. Study-wide points: Matching with VDJdb favored anti-spike CD8 responses (missing private and CD4 specificities).

Via MiXCR, TCRdb re-called the 5' RACE reads, giving one row per CDR3 protein. Here the sample spans 85,000 to 100,000 distinct CDR3 sequences, about 13% being singletons. This TCR came from an adult who was a healthcare worker with PCR-confirmed SARS-CoV-2 infection or an uninfected control (not recorded which). Material for sequencing was whole blood.

Here the CDR3 DNA reads TGTGCCACCGGGACACCCGCGAACACCGGGGAGCTGTTTTTT. This sequence encodes CATGTPANTGELFF. The chain uses TRBV6-5 and TRBJ2-2; possible D gene TRBD1, 6 bases. V lost 10 bases and J lost 0, with 12 bases in between. This CDR3 has 14 amino acids. Germline CDR1 MNHEY, CDR2 SVGAGI.